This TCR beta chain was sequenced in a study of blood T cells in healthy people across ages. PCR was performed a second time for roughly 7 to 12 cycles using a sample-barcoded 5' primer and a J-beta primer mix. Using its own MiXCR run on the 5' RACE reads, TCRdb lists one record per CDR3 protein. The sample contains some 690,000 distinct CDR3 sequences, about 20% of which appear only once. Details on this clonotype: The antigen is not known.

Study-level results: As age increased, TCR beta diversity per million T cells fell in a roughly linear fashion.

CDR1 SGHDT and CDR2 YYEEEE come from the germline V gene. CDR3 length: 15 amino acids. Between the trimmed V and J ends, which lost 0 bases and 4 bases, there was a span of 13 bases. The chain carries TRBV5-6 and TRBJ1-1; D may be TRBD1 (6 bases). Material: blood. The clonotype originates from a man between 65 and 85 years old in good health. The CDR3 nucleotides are TGTGCCAGCAGCTTGGGCGTAGGGGGGGTCACTGAAGCTTTCTTT. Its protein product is CASSLGVGGVTEAFF. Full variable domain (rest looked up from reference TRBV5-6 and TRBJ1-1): DAGVTQSPTHLIKTRGQQVTLRCSPKSGHDTVSWYQQALGQGPQFIFQYYEEEERQRGNFPDRFSGHQFPNYSSELNVNALLLGDSALYLCASSLGVGGVTEAFFGQGTRLTVV.